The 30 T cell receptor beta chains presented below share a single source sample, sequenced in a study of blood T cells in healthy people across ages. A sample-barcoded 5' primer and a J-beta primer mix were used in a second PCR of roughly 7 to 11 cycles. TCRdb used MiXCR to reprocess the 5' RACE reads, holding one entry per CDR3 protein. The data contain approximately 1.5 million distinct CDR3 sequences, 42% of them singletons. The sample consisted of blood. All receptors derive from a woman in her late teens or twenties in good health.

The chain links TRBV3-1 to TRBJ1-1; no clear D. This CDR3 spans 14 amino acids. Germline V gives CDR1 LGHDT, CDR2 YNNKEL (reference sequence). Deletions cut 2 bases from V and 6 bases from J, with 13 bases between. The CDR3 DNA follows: TGTGCCAGCAGCCAATCCATTGTTAACGCTGAAGCTTTCTTT. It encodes CASSQSIVNAEAFF.

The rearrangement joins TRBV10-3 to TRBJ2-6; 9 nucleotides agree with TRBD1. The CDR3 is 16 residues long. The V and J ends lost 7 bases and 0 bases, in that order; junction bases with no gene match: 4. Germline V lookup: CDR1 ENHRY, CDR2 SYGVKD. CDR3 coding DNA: TGTGCCATCAAGACAGGGGGATACTCTGGGGCCAACGTCCTGACTTTC. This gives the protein CAIKTGGYSGANVLTF.

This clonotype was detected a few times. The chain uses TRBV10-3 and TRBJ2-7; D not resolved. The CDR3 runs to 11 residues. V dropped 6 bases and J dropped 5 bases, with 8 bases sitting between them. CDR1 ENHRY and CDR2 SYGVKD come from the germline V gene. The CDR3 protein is CAIRGGDEQYF. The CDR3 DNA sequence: TGTGCCATCAGAGGTGGAGACGAGCAGTACTTC.

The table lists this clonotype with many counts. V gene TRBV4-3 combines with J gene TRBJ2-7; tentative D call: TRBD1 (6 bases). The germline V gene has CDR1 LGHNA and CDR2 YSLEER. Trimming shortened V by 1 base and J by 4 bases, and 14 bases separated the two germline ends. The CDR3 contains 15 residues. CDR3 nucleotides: TGCGCCAGCAGCCAAGGATACAGGGTTGGGTACGAGCAGTACTTC. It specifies CASSQGYRVGYEQYF.

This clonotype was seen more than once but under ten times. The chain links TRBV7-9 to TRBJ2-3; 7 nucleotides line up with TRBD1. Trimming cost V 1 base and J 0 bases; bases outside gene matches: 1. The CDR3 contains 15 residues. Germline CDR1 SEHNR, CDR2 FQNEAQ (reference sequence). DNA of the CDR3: TGTGCCAGCAGCTTAGGGGGACAGAGCACAGATACGCAGTATTTT. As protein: CASSLGGQSTDTQYF.

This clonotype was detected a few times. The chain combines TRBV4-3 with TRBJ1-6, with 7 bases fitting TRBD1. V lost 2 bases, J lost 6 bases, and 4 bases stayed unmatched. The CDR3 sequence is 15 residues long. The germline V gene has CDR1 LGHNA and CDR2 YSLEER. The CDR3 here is CASSQNDRANSPLHF. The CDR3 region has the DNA TGCGCCAGCAGCCAAAACGACAGGGCTAATTCACCCCTCCACTTT.

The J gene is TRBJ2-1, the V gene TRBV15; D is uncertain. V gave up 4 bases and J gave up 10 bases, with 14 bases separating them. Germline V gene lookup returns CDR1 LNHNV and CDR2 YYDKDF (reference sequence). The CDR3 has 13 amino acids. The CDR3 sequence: CATSKTGTYEQFF. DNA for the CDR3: TGTGCCACCAGCAAGACTGGAACCTACGAGCAGTTCTTC.

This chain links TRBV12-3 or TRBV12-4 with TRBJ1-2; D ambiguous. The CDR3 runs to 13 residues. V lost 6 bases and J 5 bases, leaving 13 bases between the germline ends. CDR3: CASSRSGKYGYTF. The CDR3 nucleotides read TGTGCCAGCAGCCGGTCGGGGAAATATGGCTACACCTTC.

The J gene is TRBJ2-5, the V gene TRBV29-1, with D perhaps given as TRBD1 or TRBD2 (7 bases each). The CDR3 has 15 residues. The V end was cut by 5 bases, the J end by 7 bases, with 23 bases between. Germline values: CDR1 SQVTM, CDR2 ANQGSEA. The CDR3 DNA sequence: TGCAGCGTTATCACAGGGGCGGTCGGCGGGGGGACCCAGTACTTC. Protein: CSVITGAVGGGTQYF.

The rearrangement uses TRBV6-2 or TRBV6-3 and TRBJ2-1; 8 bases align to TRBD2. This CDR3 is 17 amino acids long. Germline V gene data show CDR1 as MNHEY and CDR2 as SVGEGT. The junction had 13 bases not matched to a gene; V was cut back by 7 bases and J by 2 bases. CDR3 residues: CASIGSVAGTTYNEQFF. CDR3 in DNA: TGTGCCAGCATTGGCTCCGTAGCGGGGACCACCTACAATGAGCAGTTCTTC.

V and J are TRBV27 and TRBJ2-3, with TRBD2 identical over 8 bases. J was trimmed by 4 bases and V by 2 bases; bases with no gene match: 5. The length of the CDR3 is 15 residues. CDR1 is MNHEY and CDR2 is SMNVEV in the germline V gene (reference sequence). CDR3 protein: CASSLDGGRSDTQYF. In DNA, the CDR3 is TGTGCCAGCAGTTTAGACGGCGGGAGGTCAGATACGCAGTATTTT.

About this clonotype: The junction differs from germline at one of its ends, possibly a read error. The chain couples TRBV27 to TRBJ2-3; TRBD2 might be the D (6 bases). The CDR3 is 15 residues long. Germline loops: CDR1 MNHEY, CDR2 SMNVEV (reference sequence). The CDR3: CARRTLTSPSDTQYF. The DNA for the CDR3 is TGTGCCCGCAGGACCCTTACTAGCCCCTCAGATACGCAGTATTTT.

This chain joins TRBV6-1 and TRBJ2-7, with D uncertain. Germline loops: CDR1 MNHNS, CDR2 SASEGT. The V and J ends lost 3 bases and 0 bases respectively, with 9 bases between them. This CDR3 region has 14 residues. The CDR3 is CASSDAVISYEQYF. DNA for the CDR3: TGTGCCAGCAGTGACGCAGTTATCTCCTACGAGCAGTACTTC.

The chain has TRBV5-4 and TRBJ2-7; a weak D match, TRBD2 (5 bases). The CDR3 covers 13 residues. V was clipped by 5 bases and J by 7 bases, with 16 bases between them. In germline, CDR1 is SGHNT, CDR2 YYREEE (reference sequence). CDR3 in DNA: TGTGCCAGCAGTCTTCCGGTAACGGGGGAGCAGTACTTC. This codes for CASSLPVTGEQYF.

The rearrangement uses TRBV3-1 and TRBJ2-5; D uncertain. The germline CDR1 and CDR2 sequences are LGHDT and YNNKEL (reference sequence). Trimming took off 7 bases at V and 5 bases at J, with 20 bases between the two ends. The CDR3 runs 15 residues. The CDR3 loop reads CASIYSGRGMETQYF. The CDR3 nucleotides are TGTGCCAGCATCTACTCTGGACGAGGTATGGAGACCCAGTACTTC.

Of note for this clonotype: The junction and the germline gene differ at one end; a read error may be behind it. CDR3 nucleotide sequence: TGTGTCAGCAGTGTAACAGACTATGGCTACACCTTC. It codes for CVSSVTDYGYTF. The chain joins TRBV6-1 to TRBJ1-2; D unclear. This CDR3 has 12 amino acids. Germline V CDR1 and CDR2: MNHNS, SASEGT.

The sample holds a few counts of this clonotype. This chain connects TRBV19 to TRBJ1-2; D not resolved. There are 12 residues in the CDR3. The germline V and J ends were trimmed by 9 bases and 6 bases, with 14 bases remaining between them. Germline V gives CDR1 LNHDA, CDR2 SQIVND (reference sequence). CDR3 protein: CASGPGTHGYTF. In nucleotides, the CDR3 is TGTGCCAGCGGACCGGGCACCCATGGCTACACCTTC.

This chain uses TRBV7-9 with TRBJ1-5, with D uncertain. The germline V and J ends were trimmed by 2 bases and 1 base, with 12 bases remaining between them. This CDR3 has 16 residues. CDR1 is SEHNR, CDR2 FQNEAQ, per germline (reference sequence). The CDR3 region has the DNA TGTGCCAGCAGCTTAAGTATAGGAGGCAGCAATCAGCCCCAGCATTTT. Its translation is CASSLSIGGSNQPQHF.

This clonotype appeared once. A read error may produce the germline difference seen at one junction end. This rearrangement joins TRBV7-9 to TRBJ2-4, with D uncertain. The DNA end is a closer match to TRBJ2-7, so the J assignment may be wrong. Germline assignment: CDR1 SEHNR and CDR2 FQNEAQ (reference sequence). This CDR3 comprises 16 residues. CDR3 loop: CAGSRGHASSPYEQYF. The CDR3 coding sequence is TGTGCCGGCAGCAGAGGCCATGCAAGTTCTCCCTACGAGCAGTACTTC.

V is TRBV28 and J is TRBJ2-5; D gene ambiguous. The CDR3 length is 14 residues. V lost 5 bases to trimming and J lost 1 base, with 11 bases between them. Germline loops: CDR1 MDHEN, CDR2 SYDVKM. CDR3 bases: TGTGCCAGCAGTGTGTATAGGTTCCAAGAGACCCAGTACTTC. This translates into CASSVYRFQETQYF.

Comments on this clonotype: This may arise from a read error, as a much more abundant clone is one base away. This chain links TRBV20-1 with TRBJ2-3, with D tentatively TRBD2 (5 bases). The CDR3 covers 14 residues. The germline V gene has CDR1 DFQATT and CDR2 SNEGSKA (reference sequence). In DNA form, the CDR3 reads TGCAGTGCTAGAGATAAGCGGCTCACAGATGCGCAGTATTTT. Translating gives CSARDKRLTDAQYF.

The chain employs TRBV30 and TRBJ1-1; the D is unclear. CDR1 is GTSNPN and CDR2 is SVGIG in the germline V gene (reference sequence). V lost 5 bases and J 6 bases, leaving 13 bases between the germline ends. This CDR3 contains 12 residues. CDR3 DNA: TGTGCCTGGGCGGGCCAGTTCCCTGAAGCTTTCTTT. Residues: CAWAGQFPEAFF.

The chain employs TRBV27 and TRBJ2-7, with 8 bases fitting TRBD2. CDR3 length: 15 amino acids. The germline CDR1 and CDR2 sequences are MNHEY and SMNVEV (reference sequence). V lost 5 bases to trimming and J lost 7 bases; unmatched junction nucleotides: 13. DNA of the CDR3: TGTGCCAGCAGTCGAAGACGAGCGGGAGACGGGGAGCAGTACTTC. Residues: CASSRRRAGDGEQYF.

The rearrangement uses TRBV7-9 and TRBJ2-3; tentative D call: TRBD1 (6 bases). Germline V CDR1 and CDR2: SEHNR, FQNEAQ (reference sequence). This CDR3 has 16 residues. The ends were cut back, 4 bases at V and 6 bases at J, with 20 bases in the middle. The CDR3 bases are TGTGCCAGCAGCTACGGACAGCTAGTACAATCCGATACGCAGTATTTT. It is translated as CASSYGQLVQSDTQYF.

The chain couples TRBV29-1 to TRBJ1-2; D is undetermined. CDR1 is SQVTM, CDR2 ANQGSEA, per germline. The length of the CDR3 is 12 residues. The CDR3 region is CRTPGSGYGYTF. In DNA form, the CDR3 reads TGCAGGACACCGGGGTCTGGCTATGGCTACACCTTC.

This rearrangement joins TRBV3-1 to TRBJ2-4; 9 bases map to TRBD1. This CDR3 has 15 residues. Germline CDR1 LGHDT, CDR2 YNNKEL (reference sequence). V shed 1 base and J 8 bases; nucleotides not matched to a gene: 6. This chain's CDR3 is CASSQGDREEDIQYF. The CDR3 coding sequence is TGTGCCAGCAGCCAAGGGGACAGGGAGGAGGACATTCAGTACTTC.

For the CDR3, the DNA is TGTGCCAGCAGTTCTGGCGGGACAGGCTCCTACAATGAGCAGTTCTTC. It is translated as CASSSGGTGSYNEQFF. This chain joins TRBV28 and TRBJ2-1; 8 bases map to TRBD1. With V trimmed by 4 bases and J by 0 bases, 5 bases remained unmatched. Germline loops: CDR1 MDHEN, CDR2 SYDVKM. The CDR3 has 16 residues.

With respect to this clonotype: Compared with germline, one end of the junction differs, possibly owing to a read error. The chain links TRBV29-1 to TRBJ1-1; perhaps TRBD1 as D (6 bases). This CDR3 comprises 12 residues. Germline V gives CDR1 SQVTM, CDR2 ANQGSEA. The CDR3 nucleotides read TGCAGCGTCGAGAACAGGGAGACTGAAGCTTCCTTT. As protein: CSVENRETEASF.

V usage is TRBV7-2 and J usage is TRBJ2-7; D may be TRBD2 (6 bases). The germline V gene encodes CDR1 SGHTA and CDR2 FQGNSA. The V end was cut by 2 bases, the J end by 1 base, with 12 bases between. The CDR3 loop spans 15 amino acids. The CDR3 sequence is CASSLHGLPSYEQYF. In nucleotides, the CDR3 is TGTGCCAGCAGCTTACACGGACTACCTTCCTACGAGCAGTACTTC.

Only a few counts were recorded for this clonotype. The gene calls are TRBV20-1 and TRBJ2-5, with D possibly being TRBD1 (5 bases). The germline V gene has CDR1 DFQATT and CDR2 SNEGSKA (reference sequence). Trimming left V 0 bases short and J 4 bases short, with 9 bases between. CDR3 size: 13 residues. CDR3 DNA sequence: TGCAGTGCTAGAGAGGACATGGCAGAGACCCAGTACTTC. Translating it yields CSAREDMAETQYF.